Following are 16 T cell receptor beta chains from one sample sequenced in a study of OX40 agonist ivuxolimab in advanced cancers. Produced via immunoSEQ multiplex PCR; TCRdb's table is partial and in-frame only. The table lists 40,000 to 50,000 clones, approximately 83% of them singletons. This specimen was CD4+ or CD8+ T cells sorted from blood, taken in a trial of the OX40 agonist ivuxolimab. These TCRs come from an adult with an advanced solid tumor such as melanoma, head and neck, liver or kidney cancer.

This sequence joins TRBV15 and TRBJ1-2; 8 bases agree with TRBD1. CDR1 and CDR2 from the germline V gene are LNHNV and YYDKDF (reference sequence). V trimming: 0 bases; J trimming: 1 base; junction bases outside the gene matches: 16. The CDR3 contains 20 residues. The CDR3 spells CATSRDTLMDRAVLNYGYTF. The CDR3 DNA follows: TGTGCCACCAGCAGAGATACCTTGATGGACAGGGCAGTACTTAACTATGGCTACACCTTC.

The chain joins TRBV10-2 to TRBJ1-2; D unresolved. CDR3 length: 13 amino acids. Germline V gives CDR1 WSHSY, CDR2 SAAADI. Trimming took 3 bases from V and 4 from J, leaving 9 bases between them. The chain's CDR3 is CASSESGGYGYTF. The CDR3 nucleotides are TGCGCCAGCAGTGAATCCGGAGGCTATGGCTACACCTTC.

This chain joins TRBV4-1 and TRBJ2-5, with 9 bases matching TRBD2. Germline values: CDR1 MGHRA, CDR2 YSYEKL. The CDR3 covers 16 residues. The V segment lost 2 bases and the J segment 2 bases; nucleotides outside the gene matches: 6. The CDR3 protein is CASSQSSGVGQETQYF. DNA of the CDR3: TGCGCCAGCAGCCAATCTAGCGGGGTGGGGCAAGAGACCCAGTACTTC.

This clone was seen a handful of times. The rearrangement joins TRBV14 to TRBJ1-1; TRBD1 aligns across 8 bases. This CDR3 region has 13 residues. From germline, CDR1 is SGHDN and CDR2 FVKESK. V shed 2 bases and J 9 bases; nucleotides not matched to a gene: 5. DNA for the CDR3: TGTGCCAGCAGCCAATTTAACAGGGGGAAAGCTTTCTTT. Amino acids: CASSQFNRGKAFF. The variable domain in full, with the rest retrieved from reference TRBV14 and TRBJ1-1, is EAGVTQFPSHSVIEKGQTVTLRCDPISGHDNLYWYRRVMGKEIKFLLHFVKESKQDESGMPNNRFLAERTGGTYSTLKVQPAELEDSGVYFCASSQFNRGKAFFGQGTRLTVV.

The genes are TRBV11-1 and TRBJ2-7, with D possibly being TRBD1 or TRBD2 (6 bases each). This CDR3 has 14 residues. V was clipped by 5 bases and J by 2 bases, with 13 bases between them. Per the germline V gene, CDR1 is SGHAT and CDR2 is FQDESV (reference sequence). CDR3: CASSPGDFAYEQYF. CDR3 DNA sequence: TGTGCCAGCAGCCCAGGGGACTTCGCCTACGAGCAGTACTTC.

V usage is TRBV25-1 and J usage is TRBJ1-2; D gene uncertain. Deletions cut 3 bases from V and 6 bases from J, with 20 bases between. The length of the CDR3 is 16 residues. Germline V gene sequence: CDR1 MGHDK, CDR2 SYGVNS. The CDR3 here is CASSEGGLSGIHGYTF. In DNA, the CDR3 is TGTGCCAGCAGTGAGGGTGGACTCTCTGGGATACATGGCTACACCTTC.

V gene TRBV19 combines with J gene TRBJ1-2; no reliable D call. This CDR3 has 13 amino acids. V gave up 7 bases and J gave up 4 bases, with 13 bases separating them. Germline V lookup: CDR1 LNHDA, CDR2 SQIVND (reference sequence). The CDR3 DNA sequence: TGTGCCAGTAAATCGCTGTTACCCTATGGCTACACCTTC. Its translation: CASKSLLPYGYTF.

The V call is TRBV5-1, the J call TRBJ1-1; D gene uncertain. Germline CDR1 is SGHRS and CDR2 is YFSETQ. There are 11 residues in the CDR3. V was clipped by 3 bases and J by 8 bases, with 8 bases between them. Written as DNA, the CDR3 is TGCGCCAGCAGCTCGATGAGAGAAGCTTTCTTT. Residues: CASSSMREAFF.

In this sample, this clone turned up once. V and J are TRBV18 and TRBJ2-7; TRBD1 matches 7 bases. The germline V gene encodes CDR1 KGHSH and CDR2 LQKENI. This CDR3 comprises 15 residues. V dropped 3 bases and J dropped 2; count of bases not matched to a gene: 7. The CDR3 nucleotides are TGTGCCAGCTCACCTGTAGCAGACAGGGCCTACGAGCAGTACTTC. This encodes CASSPVADRAYEQYF. The variable domain in full, completed from reference TRBV18 and TRBJ2-7, reads NAGVMQNPRHLVRRRGQEARLRCSPMKGHSHVYWYRQLPEEGLKFMVYLQKENIIDESGMPKERFSAEFPKEGPSILRIQQVVRGDSAAYFCASSPVADRAYEQYFGPGTRLTVT.

The V gene is TRBV2, the J gene TRBJ2-5; D is unresolved. Germline CDR1 reads SNHLY; CDR2 reads FYNNEI. This CDR3 is 11 amino acids long. Trimming took off 7 bases at V and 6 bases at J, with 9 bases between the two ends. The CDR3 sequence is CASTDAKTQYF. The CDR3 region has the DNA TGTGCCAGCACGGACGCGAAGACCCAGTACTTC.

The V call is TRBV6-5, the J call TRBJ1-2; maybe TRBD1 (5 bases). The ends were cut back, 5 bases at V and 6 bases at J, with 16 bases in the middle. Germline V lookup: CDR1 MNHEY, CDR2 SVGAGI. The CDR3 has 14 residues. The CDR3 is CASSPLQVPHGYTF. CDR3 coding DNA: TGTGCCAGCAGTCCCTTACAGGTTCCCCATGGCTACACCTTC.

This clone was observed a few times. V usage is TRBV2 and J usage is TRBJ1-5; TRBD1 might be the D (6 bases). The CDR3 length is 13 residues. Trimming shortened V by 6 bases and J by 6 bases, and 12 bases separated the two germline ends. CDR1 is SNHLY, CDR2 FYNNEI, per germline. The CDR3, as DNA: TGTGCCAGCAGGGAGGACAGTAGTCAGCCCCAGCATTTT. Protein sequence: CASREDSSQPQHF.

The sample holds a few counts of this clone. This chain joins TRBV29-1 and TRBJ2-3, with a possible D match to TRBD2 (6 bases). The CDR3 runs to 13 residues. Germline loops: CDR1 SQVTM, CDR2 ANQGSEA. V lost 8 bases to trimming and J lost 0 bases, with 12 bases between them. The DNA of the CDR3 is TGCAGCTTGATAGCGGAAAGCACAGATACGCAGTATTTT. Amino acids: CSLIAESTDTQYF.

The chain joins TRBV1 to TRBJ2-3; the D call in the table, TRBD2, was not verified against the DNA. TRBV1 is a pseudogene. The CDR3 is 20 residues long. CDR3 residues: CTSSPASGTSGNNSTDTQYF. CDR3 nucleotide sequence: TGCACCAGCAGCCCCGCCTCTGGGACTAGCGGGAATAATAGCACAGATACGCAGTATTTT.

V gene TRBV19 combines with J gene TRBJ2-7; TRBD1 might be the D (6 bases). Germline CDR1 and CDR2: LNHDA and SQIVND (reference sequence). The V and J ends lost 5 bases and 1 base respectively, with 6 bases between them. This CDR3 has 12 amino acids. In DNA form, the CDR3 reads TGTGCCAGTAGTGGACAGTCCTACGAGCAGTACTTC. Amino acids: CASSGQSYEQYF.

This chain joins TRBV2 and TRBJ1-5; TRBD1 agrees at 8 bases. The CDR3 contains 14 residues. With V trimmed by 6 bases and J by 7 bases, 8 bases remained unmatched. Germline V gene data show CDR1 as SNHLY and CDR2 as FYNNEI. CDR3 sequence reads: CASSDRGLYQPQHF. CDR3 DNA sequence: TGTGCCAGCAGCGACAGGGGTCTGTACCAGCCCCAGCATTTT.